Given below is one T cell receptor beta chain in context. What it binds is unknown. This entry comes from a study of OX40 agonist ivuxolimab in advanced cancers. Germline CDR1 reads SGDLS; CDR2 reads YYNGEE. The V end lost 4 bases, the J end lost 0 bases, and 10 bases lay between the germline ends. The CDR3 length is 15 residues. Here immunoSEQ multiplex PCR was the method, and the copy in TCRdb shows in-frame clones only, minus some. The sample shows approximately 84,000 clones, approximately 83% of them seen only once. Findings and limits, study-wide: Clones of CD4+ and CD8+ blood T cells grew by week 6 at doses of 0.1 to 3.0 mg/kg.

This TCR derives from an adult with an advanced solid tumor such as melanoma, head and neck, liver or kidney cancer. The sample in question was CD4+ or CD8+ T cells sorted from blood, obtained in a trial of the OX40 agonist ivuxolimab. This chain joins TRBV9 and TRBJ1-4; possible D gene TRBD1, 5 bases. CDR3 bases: TGTGCCAGCAGCTCTCGACAGACAACTAATGAAAAACTGTTTTTT. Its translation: CASSSRQTTNEKLFF.